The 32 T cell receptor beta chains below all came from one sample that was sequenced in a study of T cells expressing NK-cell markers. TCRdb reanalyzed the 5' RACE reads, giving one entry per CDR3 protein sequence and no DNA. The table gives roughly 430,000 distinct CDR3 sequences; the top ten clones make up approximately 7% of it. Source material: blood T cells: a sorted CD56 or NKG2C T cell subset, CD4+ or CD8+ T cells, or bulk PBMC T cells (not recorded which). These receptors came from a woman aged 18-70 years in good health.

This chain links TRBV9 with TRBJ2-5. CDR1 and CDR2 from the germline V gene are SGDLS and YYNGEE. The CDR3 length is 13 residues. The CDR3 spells CASSVGVVETQYF.

The CDR3 protein is CSVEQGDTEAFF. The chain joins TRBV29-1 to TRBJ1-1; TCRdb indicates TRBD1, and absent DNA this call remains unverified. The CDR3 has 12 amino acids. Germline V lookup: CDR1 SQVTM, CDR2 ANQGSEA.

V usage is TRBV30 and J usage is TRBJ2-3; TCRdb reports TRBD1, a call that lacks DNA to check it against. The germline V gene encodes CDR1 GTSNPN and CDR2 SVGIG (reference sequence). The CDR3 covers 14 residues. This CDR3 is CAWSHPGIVYTQYF. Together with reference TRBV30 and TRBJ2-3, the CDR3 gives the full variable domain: SQTIHQWPATLVQPVGSPLSLECTVEGTSNPNLYWYRQAAGRGLQLLFYSVGIGQISSEVPQNLSASRPQDRQFILSSKKLLLSDSGFYLCAWSHPGIVYTQYFGPGTRLTVL.

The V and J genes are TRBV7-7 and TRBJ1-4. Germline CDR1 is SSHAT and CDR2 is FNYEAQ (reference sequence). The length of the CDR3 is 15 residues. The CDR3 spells CASSPVAGGNEKLFF.

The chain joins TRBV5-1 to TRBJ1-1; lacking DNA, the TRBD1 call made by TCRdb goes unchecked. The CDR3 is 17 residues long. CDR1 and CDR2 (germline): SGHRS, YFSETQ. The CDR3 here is CASSTSGTNWFGTEAFF.

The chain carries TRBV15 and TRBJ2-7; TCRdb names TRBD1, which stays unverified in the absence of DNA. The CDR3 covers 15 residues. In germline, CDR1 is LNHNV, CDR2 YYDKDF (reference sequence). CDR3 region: CATSRGEGRMVRQYF.

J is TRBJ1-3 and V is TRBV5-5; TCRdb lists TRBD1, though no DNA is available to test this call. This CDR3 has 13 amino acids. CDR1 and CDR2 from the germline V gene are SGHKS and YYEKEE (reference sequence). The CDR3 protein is CASSDRAGNTIYF.

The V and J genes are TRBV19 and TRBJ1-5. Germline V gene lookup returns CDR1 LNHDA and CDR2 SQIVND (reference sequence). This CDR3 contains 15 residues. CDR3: CASSLMVNAGEPQHF.

CDR3: CASSLAAGVADTQYF. This chain joins TRBV5-5 and TRBJ2-3; the D gene TCRdb calls, TRBD1, cannot be checked with no DNA. Germline values: CDR1 SGHKS, CDR2 YYEKEE (reference sequence). The CDR3 sequence is 15 residues long.

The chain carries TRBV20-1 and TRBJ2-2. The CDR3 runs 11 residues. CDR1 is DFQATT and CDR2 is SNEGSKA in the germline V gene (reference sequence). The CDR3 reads CSARHTGELFF.

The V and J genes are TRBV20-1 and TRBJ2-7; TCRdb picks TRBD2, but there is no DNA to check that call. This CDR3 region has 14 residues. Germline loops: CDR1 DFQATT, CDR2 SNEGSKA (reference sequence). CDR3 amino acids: CSAREAGPPYEQYF.

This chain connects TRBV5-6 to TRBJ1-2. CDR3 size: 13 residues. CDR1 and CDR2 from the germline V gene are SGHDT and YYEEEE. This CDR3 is CASRSQEWNGYTF.

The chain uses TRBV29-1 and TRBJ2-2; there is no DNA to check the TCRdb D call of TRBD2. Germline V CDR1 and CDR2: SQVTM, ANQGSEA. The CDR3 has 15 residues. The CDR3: CSVQVVAANTGELFF.

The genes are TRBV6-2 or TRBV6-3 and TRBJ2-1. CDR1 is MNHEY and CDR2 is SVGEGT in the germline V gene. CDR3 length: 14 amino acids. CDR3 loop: CASSVPDAYNEQFF.

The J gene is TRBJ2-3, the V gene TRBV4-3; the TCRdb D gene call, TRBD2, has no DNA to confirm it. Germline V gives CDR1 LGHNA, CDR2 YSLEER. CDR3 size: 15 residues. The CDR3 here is CASSQSRSLTDTQYF.

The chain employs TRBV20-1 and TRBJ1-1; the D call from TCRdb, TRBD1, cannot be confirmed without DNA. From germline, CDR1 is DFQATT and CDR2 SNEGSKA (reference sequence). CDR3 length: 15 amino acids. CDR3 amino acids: CSAPQPGGENTEAFF.

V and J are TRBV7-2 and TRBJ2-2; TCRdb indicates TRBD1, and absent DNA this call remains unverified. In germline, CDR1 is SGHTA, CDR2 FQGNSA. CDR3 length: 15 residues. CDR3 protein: CASSLSQGGTGELFF.

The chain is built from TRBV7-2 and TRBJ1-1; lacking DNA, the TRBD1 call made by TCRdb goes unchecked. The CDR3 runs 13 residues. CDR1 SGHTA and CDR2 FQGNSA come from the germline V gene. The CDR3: CASSWTGRTEAFF.

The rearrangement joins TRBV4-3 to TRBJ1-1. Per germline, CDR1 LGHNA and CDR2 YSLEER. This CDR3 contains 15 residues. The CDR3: CASRDNSDSFTEAFF.

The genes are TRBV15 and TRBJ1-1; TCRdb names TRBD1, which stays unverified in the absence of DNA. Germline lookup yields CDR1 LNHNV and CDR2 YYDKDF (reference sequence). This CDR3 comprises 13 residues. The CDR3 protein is CATSRAGGGEAFF.

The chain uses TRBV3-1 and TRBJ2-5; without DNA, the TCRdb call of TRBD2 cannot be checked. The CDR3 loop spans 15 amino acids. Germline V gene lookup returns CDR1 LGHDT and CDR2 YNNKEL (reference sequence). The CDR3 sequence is CASSSRGGLQETQYF.

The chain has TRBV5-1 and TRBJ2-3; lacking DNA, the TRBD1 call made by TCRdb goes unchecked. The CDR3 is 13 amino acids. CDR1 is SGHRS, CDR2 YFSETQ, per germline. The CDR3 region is CATRPGSTDTQYF.

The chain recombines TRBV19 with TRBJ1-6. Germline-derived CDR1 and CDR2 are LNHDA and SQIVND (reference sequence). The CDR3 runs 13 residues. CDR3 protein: CASSILLLGTLHF.

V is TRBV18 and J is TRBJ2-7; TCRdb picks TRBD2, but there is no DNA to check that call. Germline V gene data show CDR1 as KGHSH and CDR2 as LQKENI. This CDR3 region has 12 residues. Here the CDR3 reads CASRLASSEQYF.

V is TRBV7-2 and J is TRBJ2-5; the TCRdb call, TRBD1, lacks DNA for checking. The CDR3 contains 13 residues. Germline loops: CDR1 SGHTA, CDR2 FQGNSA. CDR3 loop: CASSEQGGETQYF.

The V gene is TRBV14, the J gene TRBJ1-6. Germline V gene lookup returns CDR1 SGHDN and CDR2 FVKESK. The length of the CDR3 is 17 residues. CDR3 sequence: CASSRYIGSSYNSPLHF. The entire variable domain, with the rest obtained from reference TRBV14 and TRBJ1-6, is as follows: EAGVTQFPSHSVIEKGQTVTLRCDPISGHDNLYWYRRVMGKEIKFLLHFVKESKQDESGMPNNRFLAERTGGTYSTLKVQPAELEDSGVYFCASSRYIGSSYNSPLHFGNGTRLTVT.

This CDR3 reads CASSLYEGPYEQYF. This sequence joins TRBV7-2 and TRBJ2-7. CDR3 size: 14 residues. Germline assignment: CDR1 SGHTA and CDR2 FQGNSA.

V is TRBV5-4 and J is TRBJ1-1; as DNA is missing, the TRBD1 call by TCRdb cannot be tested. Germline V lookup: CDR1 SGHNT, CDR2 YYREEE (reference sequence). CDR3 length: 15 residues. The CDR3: CASSSRRGPDTEAFF.

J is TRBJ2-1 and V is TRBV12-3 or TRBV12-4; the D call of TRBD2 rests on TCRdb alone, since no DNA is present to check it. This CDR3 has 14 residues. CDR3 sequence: CASSRQTSRSEQFF.

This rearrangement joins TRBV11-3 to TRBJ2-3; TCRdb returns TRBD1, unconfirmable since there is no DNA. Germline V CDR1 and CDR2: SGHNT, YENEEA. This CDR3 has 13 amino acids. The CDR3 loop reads CASSIRESDTQYF.

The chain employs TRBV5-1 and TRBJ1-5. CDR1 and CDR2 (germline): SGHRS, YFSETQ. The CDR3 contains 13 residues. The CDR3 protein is CASSFRWDQPQHF.

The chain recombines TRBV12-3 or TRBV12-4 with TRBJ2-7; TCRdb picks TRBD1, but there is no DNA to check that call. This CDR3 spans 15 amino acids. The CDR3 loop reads CASSPTGDGFYEQYF.